This passage covers 30 T cell receptor beta chains from one sample sequenced in a study of cytomegalovirus exposure and HLA in healthy donors. Primers for the PCR totalled 60 Vbeta and 13 Jbeta. The table came from immunoSEQ multiplex PCR; TCRdb's copy has only in-frame clones and leaves some out. The sample shows 50,000 to 65,000 clones, more than 70% of them seen only once. Sequenced sample: PBMCs. The source of these receptors is a man between 50 and 59 years old in good health and CMV-seropositive.

This chain links TRBV9 with TRBJ2-5; TRBD2 matches at 12 bases. The ends lost 2 bases at V and 1 base at J; junction bases unmatched: 3. The germline V gene encodes CDR1 SGDLS and CDR2 YYNGEE. This CDR3 contains 16 residues. DNA for the CDR3: TGTGCCAGCAGCGTGGCGGGACTAGCGGGCCAAGAGACCCAGTACTTC. It is translated as CASSVAGLAGQETQYF.

V is TRBV5-4 and J is TRBJ2-7, with D tentatively TRBD2 (6 bases). CDR3 length: 15 residues. Germline V gene sequence: CDR1 SGHNT, CDR2 YYREEE (reference sequence). Deletions cut 4 bases from V and 6 bases from J, with 20 bases between. CDR3 in amino acids: CASSPGGTGVREQYF. CDR3 DNA sequence: TGTGCCAGCAGCCCCGGTGGGACGGGGGTACGCGAGCAGTACTTC.

The chain employs TRBV4-3 and TRBJ1-5; no firm D call. Looked up from germline, CDR1 is LGHNA and CDR2 is YSLEER. The V and J ends lost 0 bases and 4 bases respectively, with 16 bases between them. The CDR3 length is 17 residues. CDR3 in DNA: TGCGCCAGCAGCCAAGAGTGGAGACCCGGCGGAAATCAGCCCCAGCATTTT. It specifies CASSQEWRPGGNQPQHF.

This clone was recorded only once. The chain employs TRBV6-1 and TRBJ1-1; possibly TRBD1 for D (6 bases). The V gene's germline CDR1 is MNHNS and CDR2 SASEGT. V lost 10 bases and J 1 base, leaving 19 bases between the germline ends. The length of the CDR3 is 15 residues. CDR3 residues: CAIRGLGAGNTEAFF. The CDR3 nucleotides read TGTGCCATTCGTGGTTTGGGGGCAGGGAACACTGAAGCTTTCTTT.

This sequence joins TRBV2 and TRBJ2-7, with D unclear. The CDR3 contains 11 residues. The V end lost 3 bases, the J end lost 4 bases, and 4 bases lay between the germline ends. Looked up from germline, CDR1 is SNHLY and CDR2 is FYNNEI. CDR3 protein: CASSEEYEQYF. The CDR3 coding sequence is TGTGCCAGCAGTGAGGAGTACGAGCAGTACTTC.

The chain couples TRBV5-1 to TRBJ1-5, with D possibly TRBD1 on 6 matching bases. Trimming stripped 0 bases from V and 6 bases from J, with 13 bases between. Per the germline V gene, CDR1 is SGHRS and CDR2 is YFSETQ. The CDR3 totals 15 residues. CDR3 nucleotides: TGCGCCAGCAGCTTGGCAGGGGCGGCCACTCAGCCCCAGCATTTT. This sequence encodes CASSLAGAATQPQHF.

This clone has just a few counts. The chain has TRBV2 and TRBJ2-7; D remains ambiguous. The CDR3 sequence is 13 residues long. Trimming removed 4 bases at V and 0 bases at J, with 7 bases between. CDR1 SNHLY and CDR2 FYNNEI come from the germline V gene. CDR3 sequence: CASSGRSSYEQYF. The CDR3, as DNA: TGTGCCAGCAGTGGTAGGAGCTCCTACGAGCAGTACTTC.

This chain links TRBV19 with TRBJ1-5; D gene unclear. Deletions cut 2 bases from V and 5 bases from J, with 13 bases between. The CDR3 sequence is 15 residues long. Germline V gene sequence: CDR1 LNHDA, CDR2 SQIVND (reference sequence). The CDR3 nucleotides read TGTGCCAGTAGTATACGACTGATAGGCGATCAGCCCCAGCATTTT. This sequence encodes CASSIRLIGDQPQHF.

The CDR3 is CASSPKGVGQRVEQYF. The CDR3 bases are TGTGCCAGCTCCCCAAAGGGGGTAGGGCAACGGGTGGAGCAGTACTTC. The V and J genes are TRBV11-2 and TRBJ2-7; possible D gene TRBD1, 6 bases. V lost 8 bases to trimming and J lost 7 bases, with 27 bases between them. The CDR3 totals 16 residues. The germline CDR1 and CDR2 sequences are SGHAT and FQNNGV.

The chain uses TRBV2 and TRBJ2-3; 9 positions match TRBD2. The CDR3 length is 16 residues. The V gene end was trimmed by 2 bases and the J gene end by 5 bases; junction bases not matched to a gene: 8. Germline V gene data show CDR1 as SNHLY and CDR2 as FYNNEI. CDR3 in amino acids: CASSEFGGGAVDTQYF. The DNA for the CDR3 is TGTGCCAGCAGTGAATTTGGCGGGGGGGCCGTAGATACGCAGTATTTT.

CDR3 sequence (DNA): TGTGCCATCAGTGAGTCCTCGGACAGCGGCTACACCTTC. It encodes CAISESSDSGYTF. The chain has TRBV10-3 and TRBJ1-2; maybe TRBD1 (6 bases). The germline V and J ends were trimmed by 0 bases and 8 bases, with 10 bases remaining between them. This CDR3 region has 13 residues. The V gene's germline CDR1 is ENHRY and CDR2 SYGVKD.

The chain has TRBV29-1 and TRBJ2-7; possibly TRBD2 for D (5 bases). V was clipped by 6 bases and J by 9 bases, with 18 bases between them. CDR3 size: 12 residues. Germline-derived CDR1 and CDR2 are SQVTM and ANQGSEA. CDR3 coding DNA: TGCAGCGTCCTGAGGGCTAGTGGAGGGCAGTACTTC. Its translation: CSVLRASGGQYF.

This chain joins TRBV28 and TRBJ1-5; no clear D gene. This CDR3 is 12 amino acids long. Germline V lookup: CDR1 MDHEN, CDR2 SYDVKM. Between the trimmed V and J ends, which lost 2 bases and 7 bases, there was a span of 6 bases. In DNA form, the CDR3 reads TGTGCCAGCAGTTTAATCGAGCAGCCCCAGCATTTT. This codes for CASSLIEQPQHF.

The chain is built from TRBV6-1 and TRBJ1-2, with a tentative D call TRBD1 (5 bases). CDR1 MNHNS and CDR2 SASEGT come from the germline V gene. This CDR3 is built from 13 residues. Trimming cost V 3 bases and J 5 bases, with 10 bases left between them. CDR3: CASSEAGSYGYTF. CDR3 nucleotides: TGTGCCAGCAGTGAGGCAGGGTCATATGGCTACACCTTC.

This clone occurred once. The J gene is TRBJ2-4, the V gene TRBV12-5; 13 bases fit TRBD2. The junction had 14 bases not matched to a gene; V was cut back by 6 bases and J by 3 bases. Per germline, CDR1 LGHNT and CDR2 FRNRAP. CDR3 length equals 19 residues. The CDR3 spells CASGPFTSGGAGYKNIQYF. The CDR3, as DNA: TGTGCTAGTGGCCCCTTTACTAGCGGGGGGGCAGGATACAAAAACATTCAGTACTTC.

This chain links TRBV4-3 with TRBJ1-5; a weak D match, TRBD1 (6 bases). Trimming took off 0 bases at V and 4 bases at J, with 19 bases between the two ends. Germline assignment: CDR1 LGHNA and CDR2 YSLEER. This CDR3 has 18 residues. The CDR3: CASSQERGTGTKNQPQHF. For the CDR3, the DNA is TGCGCCAGCAGCCAAGAAAGGGGGACCGGGACAAAGAATCAGCCCCAGCATTTT.

This clone was found once. The V gene is TRBV15, the J gene TRBJ1-4; 8 nucleotides agree with TRBD1. The CDR3 sequence is 16 residues long. CDR1 and CDR2 (germline): LNHNV, YYDKDF (reference sequence). Trimming took 1 base from V and 6 from J; bases not matched to a gene: 7. The CDR3 DNA reads TGTGCCACCAGCAGAGGAGGGAGACAGGGGTATGAAAAACTGTTTTTT. Translation: CATSRGGRQGYEKLFF.

The V and J genes are TRBV2 and TRBJ2-4; no reliable D call. Germline CDR1 and CDR2: SNHLY and FYNNEI. The CDR3 sequence is 16 residues long. Deletions cut 1 base from V and 3 bases from J, with 13 bases between. The CDR3: CASSEGYFLDKNIQYF. DNA of the CDR3: TGTGCCAGCAGTGAAGGGTACTTCCTCGACAAAAACATTCAGTACTTC.

This clone has more than one count but fewer than ten. This chain joins TRBV9 and TRBJ2-7; 7 nucleotides match TRBD1. The germline V gene has CDR1 SGDLS and CDR2 YYNGEE. The trim removed 1 base at V and 7 bases at J, leaving 8 bases unmatched. The CDR3 length is 14 residues. CDR3 protein: CASSVQQGREEQYF. In nucleotides, the CDR3 is TGTGCCAGCAGCGTACAACAGGGGCGCGAGGAGCAGTACTTC.

The chain is built from TRBV9 and TRBJ2-3, with 8 bases lining up with TRBD2. V lost 5 bases to trimming and J lost 5 bases; unmatched junction nucleotides: 19. CDR3 length equals 18 residues. CDR1 is SGDLS, CDR2 YYNGEE, per germline. The CDR3 coding sequence is TGTGCCAGCAGGAAGGGGACCCGGGAGGGGTCGGCGAGAGATACGCAGTATTTT. Translating it yields CASRKGTREGSARDTQYF. The entire variable domain, with the rest obtained from reference TRBV9 and TRBJ2-3, is as follows: DSGVTQTPKHLITATGQRVTLRCSPRSGDLSVYWYQQSLDQGLQFLIQYYNGEERAKGNILERFSAQQFPDLHSELNLSSLELGDSALYFCASRKGTREGSARDTQYFGPGTRLTVL.

V is TRBV9 and J is TRBJ2-7; D perhaps matches TRBD2 (5 bases). The CDR3 extends over 13 amino acids. V was clipped by 3 bases and J by 8 bases, with 15 bases between them. The V gene's germline CDR1 is SGDLS and CDR2 YYNGEE. CDR3 nucleotides: TGTGCCAGCAGCGCAGTTGGAGGACCAAAGCAGTACTTC. As protein: CASSAVGGPKQYF.

V is TRBV7-2 and J is TRBJ2-7, with D hard to call. This CDR3 comprises 12 residues. Germline CDR1 and CDR2: SGHTA and FQGNSA. Deletions cut 5 bases from V and 3 bases from J, with 8 bases between. The CDR3: CASSVNSYEQYF. The CDR3 DNA is TGTGCCAGCAGCGTAAACAGCTACGAGCAGTACTTC. Full variable domain (remainder filled in from reference TRBV7-2 and TRBJ2-7): GAGVSQSPSNKVTEKGKDVELRCDPISGHTALYWYRQSLGQGLEFLIYFQGNSAPDKSGLPSDRFSAERTGGSVSTLTIQRTQQEDSAVYLCASSVNSYEQYFGPGTRLTVT.

V usage is TRBV5-1 and J usage is TRBJ2-7; 11 bases map to TRBD2. V lost 0 bases and J lost 2; bases outside the gene matches: 1. Germline V gene sequence: CDR1 SGHRS, CDR2 YFSETQ. The CDR3 spans 15 residues. CDR3 DNA sequence: TGCGCCAGCAGCTTGGCTAGCGGGGGGCCCTACGAGCAGTACTTC. As protein: CASSLASGGPYEQYF.

There are a few counts of this clone. The rearrangement uses TRBV19 and TRBJ1-2; D ambiguous. CDR3 size: 15 residues. Trimming removed 6 bases at V and 4 bases at J, with 18 bases between. Per the germline V gene, CDR1 is LNHDA and CDR2 is SQIVND (reference sequence). The DNA for the CDR3 is TGTGCCAGTAGGGCCAGCTGGTACGGGATCTATGGCTACACCTTC. Its translation is CASRASWYGIYGYTF.

V is TRBV9 and J is TRBJ2-1, with D hard to call. The CDR3 runs to 16 residues. Germline loops: CDR1 SGDLS, CDR2 YYNGEE. The germline V and J ends were trimmed by 4 bases and 8 bases, with 22 bases remaining between them. The CDR3 DNA reads TGTGCCAGCAGCAGTCGGTCGGCGGTCCACGGCGATGAGCAGTTCTTC. Its translation: CASSSRSAVHGDEQFF.

In this sample, this clone turned up once. The rearrangement links TRBV30 to TRBJ2-5; D is uncertain. Gene TRBJ2-7 matches the end of the DNA better, so the J call may be wrong. Germline loops: CDR1 GTSNPN, CDR2 SVGIG (reference sequence). The CDR3 consists of 12 residues. Written as DNA, the CDR3 is TGTGCCTGGAGTGCTGGGCCTTACGAGCAGTACTTC. Its translation is CAWSAGPYEQYF.

This CDR3 reads CASSLVAGDSYEQYF. The CDR3 DNA follows: TGTGCCAGCAGCTTAGTTGCGGGGGACTCCTACGAGCAGTACTTC. This chain uses TRBV7-8 with TRBJ2-7, with 7 positions matching TRBD2. The trim removed 1 base at V and 0 bases at J, leaving 3 bases unmatched. The CDR3 totals 15 residues. Germline CDR1 is SGHVS and CDR2 is FQNEAQ.

The chain joins TRBV6-5 to TRBJ1-2, with TRBD1 as a possible D gene (5 bases). From germline, CDR1 is MNHEY and CDR2 SVGAGI. V gave up 5 bases and J gave up 4 bases, with 11 bases separating them. This CDR3 region has 13 residues. CDR3 coding DNA: TGTGCCAGCAGTCCCACGGACACCTATGGCTACACCTTC. It specifies CASSPTDTYGYTF.

This clone was observed a few times. The chain joins TRBV21-1 to TRBJ1-6. TRBV21-1 has pseudogene status. The CDR3 length is 15 residues. The CDR3 region has the DNA TGTGCCAGCAGCAAAGGCCTCTGGAGGGATTCACCCCTCCACTTT. Protein: CASSKGLWRDSPLHF.

This chain connects TRBV10-1 to TRBJ2-7; 15 nucleotides align to TRBD2. Losses at the gene ends were 0 bases for V and 0 bases for J; bases not matched to a gene: 9. CDR1 and CDR2 from the germline V gene are WNHNN and SYGVQD (reference sequence). The CDR3 has 20 residues. The CDR3 DNA sequence: TGCGCCAGCAGTGAGTCGACTGGACTAGCGGGAGGGCTGAGCTCCTACGAGCAGTACTTC. The encoded protein is CASSESTGLAGGLSSYEQYF.